Below, 20 T cell receptor beta chains from the same sample are listed, as sequenced in a study of blood T cell repertoires in COVID-19. Assay: immunoSEQ multiplex PCR; the TCRdb copy retains only in-frame clones and omits some. The data hold tens of thousands of clones, with roughly 86% observed a single time. Input material: peripheral blood. Receptor source: an elderly woman with acute or convalescent COVID-19.

This chain uses TRBV6-5 with TRBJ2-1; maybe TRBD2 (5 bases). Trimming cost V 5 bases and J 4 bases, with 6 bases left between them. There are 12 residues in the CDR3. CDR1 MNHEY and CDR2 SVGAGI come from the germline V gene. The CDR3 region is CASSRGYNEQFF. The CDR3 bases are TGTGCCAGCAGTCGGGGTTACAATGAGCAGTTCTTC.

V gene TRBV5-1 combines with J gene TRBJ2-7; 12 nucleotides agree with TRBD1. V lost 4 bases to trimming and J lost 5 bases; unmatched junction nucleotides: 4. Per germline, CDR1 SGHRS and CDR2 YFSETQ. The CDR3 runs to 14 residues. The chain's CDR3 is CASSQGQGANEQYF. The CDR3 DNA is TGCGCCAGCAGCCAGGGACAGGGGGCCAACGAGCAGTACTTC. Full variable domain (outside the CDR3, taken from reference TRBV5-1 and TRBJ2-7): KAGVTQTPRYLIKTRGQQVTLSCSPISGHRSVSWYQQTPGQGLQFLFEYFSETQRNKGNFPGRFSGRQFSNSRSEMNVSTLELGDSALYLCASSQGQGANEQYFGPGTRLTVT.

The chain has TRBV19 and TRBJ2-7; 8 positions match TRBD2. Germline CDR1 and CDR2: LNHDA and SQIVND (reference sequence). The CDR3 has 14 residues. V lost 1 base and J lost 4; bases outside the gene matches: 3. CDR3 sequence (DNA): TGTGCCAGTAGTATAGGCGGGAGGCAGTACGAGCAGTACTTC. Residues: CASSIGGRQYEQYF.

V usage is TRBV5-5 and J usage is TRBJ1-4; a possible D gene is TRBD1 (6 bases). The CDR3 runs to 13 residues. V gave up 7 bases and J gave up 3 bases, with 10 bases separating them. The V gene's germline CDR1 is SGHKS and CDR2 YYEKEE (reference sequence). The CDR3 DNA is TGTGCCAGCTCAGGGGACCCTAATGAAAAACTGTTTTTT. It encodes CASSGDPNEKLFF.

V is TRBV20-1 and J is TRBJ1-5, with D perhaps TRBD1 (6 bases). Trimming took off 3 bases at V and 0 bases at J, with 12 bases between the two ends. CDR1 is DFQATT and CDR2 is SNEGSKA in the germline V gene (reference sequence). The CDR3 is made up of 15 amino acids. The CDR3 region is CSASSGTNSNQPQHF. In DNA, the CDR3 is TGCAGTGCTAGTAGTGGGACAAATAGCAATCAGCCCCAGCATTTT.

The chain combines TRBV10-3 with TRBJ1-1, with D perhaps TRBD1 (6 bases). This CDR3 has 13 amino acids. V lost 10 bases and J 0 bases, leaving 12 bases between the germline ends. Per germline, CDR1 ENHRY and CDR2 SYGVKD. CDR3 residues: CASRGALNTEAFF. In nucleotides, the CDR3 is TGTGCCAGTCGGGGGGCCCTGAACACTGAAGCTTTCTTT.

The rearrangement links TRBV3-1 (or the pseudogene TRBV3-2) to TRBJ2-1, with 12 bases aligning to TRBD2. The CDR3 runs to 16 residues. J was trimmed by 9 bases and V by 3 bases; bases with no gene match: 9. Per the germline V gene, CDR1 is LGHDT and CDR2 is YNNKEL (reference sequence). CDR3 nucleotides: TGTGCCAGCAGCCACCGCCTGACTAGCGGGAGTATTGAGCAGTTCTTC. The encoded protein is CASSHRLTSGSIEQFF.

The chain carries TRBV19 and TRBJ2-3, with 9 bases aligning to TRBD2. CDR1 LNHDA and CDR2 SQIVND come from the germline V gene (reference sequence). The CDR3 is made up of 15 amino acids. V lost 3 bases, J lost 2 bases, and 3 bases stayed unmatched. The CDR3, as DNA: TGTGCCAGTAGTATGGCTAGCGGGGTCACAGATACGCAGTATTTT. Its protein is CASSMASGVTDTQYF.

The chain couples TRBV7-9 to TRBJ2-2; D is perhaps TRBD1 (5 bases). The germline V gene encodes CDR1 SEHNR and CDR2 FQNEAQ (reference sequence). This CDR3 is 16 amino acids long. V was cut by 5 bases and J by 7 bases, with 20 bases left in between. Written as DNA, the CDR3 is TGTGCCAGCAGCCCAAAAACCCCAGGGATGGGCGGGGAGCTGTTTTTT. It codes for CASSPKTPGMGGELFF.

The V and J genes are TRBV7-9 and TRBJ1-6, with a possible D match to TRBD1 (5 bases). The CDR3 is 14 amino acids. Deletions cut 5 bases from V and 10 bases from J, with 15 bases between. Looked up from germline, CDR1 is SEHNR and CDR2 is FQNEAQ (reference sequence). CDR3 amino acids: CASSRDSTSSPLHF. The CDR3 DNA reads as TGTGCCAGCAGCCGGGACTCCACAAGCTCACCCCTCCACTTT. The whole variable domain, filled in from reference TRBV7-9 and TRBJ1-6, reads DTGVSQNPRHKITKRGQNVTFRCDPISEHNRLYWYRQTLGQGPEFLTYFQNEAQLEKSRLLSDRFSAERPKGSFSTLEIQRTEQGDSAMYLCASSRDSTSSPLHFGNGTRLTVT.

This sequence joins TRBV2 and TRBJ1-5, with D possibly being TRBD1 (6 bases). This CDR3 comprises 15 residues. From germline, CDR1 is SNHLY and CDR2 FYNNEI. Trimming shortened V by 7 bases and J by 1 base, and 14 bases separated the two germline ends. The CDR3 coding sequence is TGTGCCAGCAACAGGGACCCGGGCAGCAATCAGCCCCAGCATTTT. Translating gives CASNRDPGSNQPQHF.

This clone was observed many times. CDR3 DNA: TGTGCCAGCAGCGTTAGCGGGGGGGGCGGCACAGATACGCAGTATTTT. Its protein is CASSVSGGGGTDTQYF. This chain links TRBV11-2 with TRBJ2-3; TRBD2 aligns across 11 bases. Germline CDR1 reads SGHAT; CDR2 reads FQNNGV. V trimming: 5 bases; J trimming: 1 base; junction bases outside the gene matches: 5. This CDR3 is built from 16 residues.

The chain uses TRBV3-1 (or the pseudogene TRBV3-2) and TRBJ1-1; D uncertain. The CDR3 contains 13 residues. Trimming cost V 1 base and J 5 bases, with 8 bases left between them. Germline-derived CDR1 and CDR2 are LGHDT and YNNKEL (reference sequence). The DNA of the CDR3 is TGTGCCAGCAGCCAAGTGAGGATGACTGAAGCTTTCTTT. Amino acid sequence: CASSQVRMTEAFF.

In the case of this clone: The same CDR3 can be traced to other DNA sequences in this sample. This sequence joins TRBV18 and TRBJ2-5; TRBD1 agrees at 9 bases. Germline V gives CDR1 KGHSH, CDR2 LQKENI. The CDR3 has 13 amino acids. Trimming at V came to 6 bases and at J to 5 bases, leaving 4 bases not matched to a gene. The CDR3 sequence: CASSRQGGETQYF. The CDR3, as DNA: TGTGCCAGCTCGCGACAGGGGGGCGAGACCCAGTACTTC.

The gene calls are TRBV5-4 and TRBJ2-1, with 8 bases fitting TRBD1. There are 16 residues in the CDR3. CDR1 and CDR2 (germline): SGHNT, YYREEE (reference sequence). Germline trimming cut 4 bases from V and 9 bases from J; bases unmatched to any gene: 15. The CDR3 loop reads CASSPKGQVQGGEQFF. CDR3 nucleotide sequence: TGTGCCAGCAGCCCGAAGGGACAGGTGCAAGGGGGTGAGCAGTTCTTC.

The chain has TRBV14 and TRBJ2-1; 8 nucleotides agree with TRBD2. Trimming at V came to 3 bases and at J to 4 bases, leaving 5 bases not matched to a gene. Germline V gives CDR1 SGHDN, CDR2 FVKESK. The CDR3 loop spans 15 amino acids. This chain's CDR3 is CASSQESGSYNEQFF. The CDR3, as DNA: TGTGCCAGCAGCCAGGAGAGCGGGAGTTACAATGAGCAGTTCTTC.

This chain joins TRBV11-3 and TRBJ1-4, with D maybe TRBD1 (5 bases). The CDR3 runs to 15 residues. CDR1 and CDR2 (germline): SGHNT, YENEEA. Deletions cut 1 base from V and 7 bases from J, with 13 bases between. The CDR3 loop reads CASSLVVQGCEKLFF. CDR3 in DNA: TGTGCCAGCAGCTTAGTGGTCCAGGGTTGTGAAAAACTGTTTTTT.

This clone was detected a few times. The chain joins TRBV27 to TRBJ1-5; 9 bases line up with TRBD1. V gave up 4 bases and J gave up 2 bases; unmatched junction bases: 3. Germline V lookup: CDR1 MNHEY, CDR2 SMNVEV (reference sequence). CDR3 size: 15 residues. The CDR3 here is CASSSRTGGNQPQHF. CDR3 sequence (DNA): TGTGCCAGCAGTTCTCGGACAGGGGGCAATCAGCCCCAGCATTTT.

CDR3 sequence reads: CASSEGRGTEAFF. The CDR3 nucleotides read TGTGCCAGCAGTGAGGGTAGGGGCACTGAAGCTTTCTTT. The chain uses TRBV6-4 and TRBJ1-1, with D possibly matching TRBD1 (5 bases). Trimming left V 3 bases short and J 4 bases short, with 9 bases between. Germline lookup yields CDR1 MRHNA and CDR2 SNTAGT. This CDR3 contains 13 residues.

The gene calls are TRBV9 and TRBJ1-1, with no clear D. V was trimmed by 2 bases and J by 4 bases, leaving 12 bases between them. The CDR3 covers 14 residues. Germline values: CDR1 SGDLS, CDR2 YYNGEE. The CDR3 spells CASSVNWAGTEAFF. In nucleotides, the CDR3 is TGTGCCAGCAGCGTTAATTGGGCAGGCACTGAAGCTTTCTTT.